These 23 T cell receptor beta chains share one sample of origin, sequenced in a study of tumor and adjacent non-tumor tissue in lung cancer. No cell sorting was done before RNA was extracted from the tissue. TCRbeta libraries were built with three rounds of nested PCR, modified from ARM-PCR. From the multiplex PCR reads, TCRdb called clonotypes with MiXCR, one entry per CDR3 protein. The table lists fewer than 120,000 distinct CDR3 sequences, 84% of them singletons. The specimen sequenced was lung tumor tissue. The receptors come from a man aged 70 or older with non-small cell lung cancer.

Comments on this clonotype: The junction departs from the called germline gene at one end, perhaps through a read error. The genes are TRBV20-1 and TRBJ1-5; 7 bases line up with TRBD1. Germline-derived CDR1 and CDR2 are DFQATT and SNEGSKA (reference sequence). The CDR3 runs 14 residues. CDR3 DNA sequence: TGCAGTGCTCAAATACCCGGGGACAGTCAGCCCCAACGTTTT. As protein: CSAQIPGDSQPQRF.

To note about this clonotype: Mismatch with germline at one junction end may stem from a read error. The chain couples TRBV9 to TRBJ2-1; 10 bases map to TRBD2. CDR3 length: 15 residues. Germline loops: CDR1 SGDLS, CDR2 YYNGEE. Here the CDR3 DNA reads TGTGCCAGCACCCCCTTTAGCGGGAGGCACAATGAGCAGCTCTTC. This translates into CASTPFSGRHNEQLF.

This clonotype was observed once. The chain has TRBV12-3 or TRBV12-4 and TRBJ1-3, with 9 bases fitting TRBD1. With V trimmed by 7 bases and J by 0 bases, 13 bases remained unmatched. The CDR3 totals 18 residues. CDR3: CASNRSGTGIGSGNTIYF. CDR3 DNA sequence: TGTGCCAGCAATCGTTCCGGGACAGGGATAGGCTCTGGAAACACCATATATTTT.

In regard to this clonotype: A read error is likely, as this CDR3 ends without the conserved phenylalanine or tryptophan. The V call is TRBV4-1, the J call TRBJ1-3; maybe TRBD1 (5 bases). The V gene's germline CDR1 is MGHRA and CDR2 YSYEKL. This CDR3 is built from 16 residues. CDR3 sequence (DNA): TGCGCCAGCAGAAGGAGCCAGGGCCTCTCTGGAAACACTATATATTCT. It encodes CASRRSQGLSGNTIYS.

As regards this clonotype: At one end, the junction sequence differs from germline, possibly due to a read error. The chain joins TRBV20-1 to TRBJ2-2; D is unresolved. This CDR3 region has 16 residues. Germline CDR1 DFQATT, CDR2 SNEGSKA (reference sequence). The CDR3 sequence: CGASASSSASTGELFF. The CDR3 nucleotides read TGCGGTGCTAGTGCCAGTTCCTCCGCGAGCACCGGGGAGCTGTTTTTT.

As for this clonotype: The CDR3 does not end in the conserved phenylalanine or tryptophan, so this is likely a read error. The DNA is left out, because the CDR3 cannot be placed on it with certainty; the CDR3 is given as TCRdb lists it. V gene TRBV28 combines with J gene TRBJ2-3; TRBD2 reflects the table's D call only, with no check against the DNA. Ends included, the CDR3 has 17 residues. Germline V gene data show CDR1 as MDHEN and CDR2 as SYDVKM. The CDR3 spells CATSQRRGGVGTDTHYS.

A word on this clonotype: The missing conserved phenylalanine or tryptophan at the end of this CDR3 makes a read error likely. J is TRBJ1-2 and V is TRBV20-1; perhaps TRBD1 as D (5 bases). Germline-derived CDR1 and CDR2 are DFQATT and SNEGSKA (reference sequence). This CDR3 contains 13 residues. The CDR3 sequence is CSASDSGNYGYTL. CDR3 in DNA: TGTAGTGCTAGCGACAGCGGAAACTATGGCTACACCCTC.

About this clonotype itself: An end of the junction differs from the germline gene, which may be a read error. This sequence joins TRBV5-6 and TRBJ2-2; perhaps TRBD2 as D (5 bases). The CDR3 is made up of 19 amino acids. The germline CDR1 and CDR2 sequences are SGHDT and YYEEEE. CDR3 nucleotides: TGTGCCAGCAGCTTTTGGGCCCCACAGTGGTTCCAGAACACCGGGGAACTGTTTTTT. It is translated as CASSFWAPQWFQNTGELFF.

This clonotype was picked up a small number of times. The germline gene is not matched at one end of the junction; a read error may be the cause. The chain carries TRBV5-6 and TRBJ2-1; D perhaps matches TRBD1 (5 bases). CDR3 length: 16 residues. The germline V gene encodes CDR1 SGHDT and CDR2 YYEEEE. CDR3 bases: TGTGCCAGCAGCTTGGTATTCCAGGGTTCCTACAATGAGCAGTCCTTC. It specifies CASSLVFQGSYNEQSF.

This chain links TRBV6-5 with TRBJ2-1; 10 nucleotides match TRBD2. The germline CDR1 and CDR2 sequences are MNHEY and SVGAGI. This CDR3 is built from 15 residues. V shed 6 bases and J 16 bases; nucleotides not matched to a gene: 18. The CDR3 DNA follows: TGTGCCAGCAGATCCCTAGCGGGAGTGGGGAATGTGCAATTCTTC. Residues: CASRSLAGVGNVQFF.

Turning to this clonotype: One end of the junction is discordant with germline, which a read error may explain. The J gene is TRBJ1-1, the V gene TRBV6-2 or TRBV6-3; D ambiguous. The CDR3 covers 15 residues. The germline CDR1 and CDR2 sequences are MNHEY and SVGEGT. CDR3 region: CVSSIRGSGVTEAFF. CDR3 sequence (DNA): TGTGTCAGCAGTATACGAGGCTCCGGGGTCACTGAAGCTTTCTTT.

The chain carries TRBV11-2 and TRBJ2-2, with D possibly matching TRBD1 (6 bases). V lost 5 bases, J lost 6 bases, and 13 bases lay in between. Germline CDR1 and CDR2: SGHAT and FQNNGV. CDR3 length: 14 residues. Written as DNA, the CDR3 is TGTGCCAGCAGCACGGACAGTGAGTCCGGGGAGCTGTTTTTT. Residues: CASSTDSESGELFF.

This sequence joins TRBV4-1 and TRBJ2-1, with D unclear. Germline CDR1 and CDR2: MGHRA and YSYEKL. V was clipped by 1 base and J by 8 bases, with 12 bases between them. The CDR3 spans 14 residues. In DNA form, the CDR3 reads TGCGCCAGCAGCCAAGTGGGCGAGGTGGATGAGCAGTTCTTC. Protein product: CASSQVGEVDEQFF.

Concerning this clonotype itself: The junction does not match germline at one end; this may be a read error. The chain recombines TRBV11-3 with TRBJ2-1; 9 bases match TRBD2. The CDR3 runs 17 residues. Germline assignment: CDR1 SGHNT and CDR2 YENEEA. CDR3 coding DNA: TGTGCCAGCAGCCTCCTAGGGGCTAGCGGGGACTACAGTGAGCAGTTCTTC. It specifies CASSLLGASGDYSEQFF.

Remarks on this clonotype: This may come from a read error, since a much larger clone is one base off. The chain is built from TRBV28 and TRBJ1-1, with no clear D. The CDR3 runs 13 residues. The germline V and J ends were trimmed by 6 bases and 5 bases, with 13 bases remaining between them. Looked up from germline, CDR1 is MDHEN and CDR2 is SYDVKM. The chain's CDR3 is CASSPHGRTEAFF. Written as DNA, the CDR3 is TGTGCCAGCAGCCCACATGGTAGGACTGAAGCTTTCTTT. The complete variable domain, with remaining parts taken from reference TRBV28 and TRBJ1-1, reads DVKVTQSSRYLVKRTGEKVFLECVQDMDHENMFWYRQDPGLGLRLIYFSYDVKMKEKGDIPEGYSVSREKKERFSLILESASTNQTSMYLCASSPHGRTEAFFGQGTRLTVV.

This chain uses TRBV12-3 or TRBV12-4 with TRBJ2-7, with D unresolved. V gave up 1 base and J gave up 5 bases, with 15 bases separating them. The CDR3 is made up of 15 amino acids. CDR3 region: CASSLELVWSDEQYF. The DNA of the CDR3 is TGTGCCAGCAGTTTAGAACTCGTGTGGTCGGACGAGCAGTACTTC.

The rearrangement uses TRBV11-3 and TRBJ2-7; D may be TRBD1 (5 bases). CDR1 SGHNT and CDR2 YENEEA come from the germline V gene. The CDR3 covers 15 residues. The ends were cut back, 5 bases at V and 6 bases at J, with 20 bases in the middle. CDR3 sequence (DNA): TGTGCCAGCAGCATACATGGGGCCCAGCCTCGCGAGCAGTACTTC. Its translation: CASSIHGAQPREQYF.

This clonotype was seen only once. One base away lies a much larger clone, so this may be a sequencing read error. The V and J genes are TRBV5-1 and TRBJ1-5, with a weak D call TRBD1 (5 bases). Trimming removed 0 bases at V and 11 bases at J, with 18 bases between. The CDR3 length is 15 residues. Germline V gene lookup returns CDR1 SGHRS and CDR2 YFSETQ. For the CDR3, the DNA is TGCGCCAGCAGCTTGGGAGTGGGGGGAGGCCAGACCCAGCATTTT. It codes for CASSLGVGGGQTQHF. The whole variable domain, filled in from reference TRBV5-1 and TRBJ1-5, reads KAGVTQTPRYLIKTRGQQVTLSCSPISGHRSVSWYQQTPGQGLQFLFEYFSETQRNKGNFPGRFSGRQFSNSRSEMNVSTLELGDSALYLCASSLGVGGGQTQHFGDGTRLSIL.

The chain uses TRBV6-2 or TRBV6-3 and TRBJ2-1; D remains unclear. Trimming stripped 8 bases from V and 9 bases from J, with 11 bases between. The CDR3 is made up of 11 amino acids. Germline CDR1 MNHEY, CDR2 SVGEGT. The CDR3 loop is CASSLRSEQFF. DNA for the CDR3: TGTGCCAGCTCCCTAAGAAGTGAGCAGTTCTTC.

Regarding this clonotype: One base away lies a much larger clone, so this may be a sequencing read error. The CDR3 DNA is TGCAGTGCCGAGGAGACCAGGGGACCCGTGAACACTAAAGCTTTCTTT. Protein: CSAEETRGPVNTKAFF. This chain connects TRBV20-1 to TRBJ1-1, with D possibly TRBD1 on 6 matching bases. The CDR3 covers 16 residues. CDR1 and CDR2 (germline): DFQATT, SNEGSKA (reference sequence).

This CDR3 reads CASSPNRYEQFF. The CDR3 nucleotides read TGTGCCAGCAGCCCGAACAGGTATGAGCAGTTCTTC. This chain uses TRBV11-2 with TRBJ2-1, with D possibly TRBD1 on 5 matching bases. The CDR3 covers 12 residues. CDR1 is SGHAT, CDR2 FQNNGV, per germline. Trimming cost V 5 bases and J 8 bases, with 10 bases left between them.

CDR3 sequence (DNA): TGCAGCGTAGCCGGGATAGGGGGCCTCGGGTCATGCCGGGAGCAGTACTTC. Translating gives CSVAGIGGLGSCREQYF. The gene calls are TRBV29-1 and TRBJ2-7; TRBD1 matches 7 bases. Per the germline V gene, CDR1 is SQVTM and CDR2 is ANQGSEA. This CDR3 has 17 amino acids. V lost 6 bases and J lost 7; bases outside the gene matches: 24.

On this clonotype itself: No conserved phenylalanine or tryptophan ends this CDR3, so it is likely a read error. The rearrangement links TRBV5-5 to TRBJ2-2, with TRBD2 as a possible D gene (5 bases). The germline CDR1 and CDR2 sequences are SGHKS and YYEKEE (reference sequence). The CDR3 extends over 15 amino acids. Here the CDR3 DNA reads TGCGCCAGTAGCCCGGGATTGGGAGTTACCGGGGAGCTGTTTTTA. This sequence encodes CASSPGLGVTGELFL.